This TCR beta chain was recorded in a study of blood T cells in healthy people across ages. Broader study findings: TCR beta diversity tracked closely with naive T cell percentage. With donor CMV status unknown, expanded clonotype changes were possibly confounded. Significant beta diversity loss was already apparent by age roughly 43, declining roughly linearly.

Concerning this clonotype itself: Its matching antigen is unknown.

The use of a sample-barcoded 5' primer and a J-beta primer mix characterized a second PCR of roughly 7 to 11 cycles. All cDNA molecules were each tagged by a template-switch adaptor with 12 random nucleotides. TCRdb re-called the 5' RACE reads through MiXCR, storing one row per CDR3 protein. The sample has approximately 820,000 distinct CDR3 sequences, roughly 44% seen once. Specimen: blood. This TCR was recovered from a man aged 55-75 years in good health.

This CDR3 is CASSAPTGIDEQFF. The CDR3, as DNA: TGTGCCAGCAGCGCCCCTACAGGGATCGATGAGCAGTTCTTC. The chain recombines TRBV5-6 with TRBJ2-1; the D gene is possibly TRBD1 (6 bases). Germline V CDR1 and CDR2: SGHDT, YYEEEE. CDR3 length: 14 amino acids. V dropped 4 bases and J dropped 8 bases, with 16 bases sitting between them.